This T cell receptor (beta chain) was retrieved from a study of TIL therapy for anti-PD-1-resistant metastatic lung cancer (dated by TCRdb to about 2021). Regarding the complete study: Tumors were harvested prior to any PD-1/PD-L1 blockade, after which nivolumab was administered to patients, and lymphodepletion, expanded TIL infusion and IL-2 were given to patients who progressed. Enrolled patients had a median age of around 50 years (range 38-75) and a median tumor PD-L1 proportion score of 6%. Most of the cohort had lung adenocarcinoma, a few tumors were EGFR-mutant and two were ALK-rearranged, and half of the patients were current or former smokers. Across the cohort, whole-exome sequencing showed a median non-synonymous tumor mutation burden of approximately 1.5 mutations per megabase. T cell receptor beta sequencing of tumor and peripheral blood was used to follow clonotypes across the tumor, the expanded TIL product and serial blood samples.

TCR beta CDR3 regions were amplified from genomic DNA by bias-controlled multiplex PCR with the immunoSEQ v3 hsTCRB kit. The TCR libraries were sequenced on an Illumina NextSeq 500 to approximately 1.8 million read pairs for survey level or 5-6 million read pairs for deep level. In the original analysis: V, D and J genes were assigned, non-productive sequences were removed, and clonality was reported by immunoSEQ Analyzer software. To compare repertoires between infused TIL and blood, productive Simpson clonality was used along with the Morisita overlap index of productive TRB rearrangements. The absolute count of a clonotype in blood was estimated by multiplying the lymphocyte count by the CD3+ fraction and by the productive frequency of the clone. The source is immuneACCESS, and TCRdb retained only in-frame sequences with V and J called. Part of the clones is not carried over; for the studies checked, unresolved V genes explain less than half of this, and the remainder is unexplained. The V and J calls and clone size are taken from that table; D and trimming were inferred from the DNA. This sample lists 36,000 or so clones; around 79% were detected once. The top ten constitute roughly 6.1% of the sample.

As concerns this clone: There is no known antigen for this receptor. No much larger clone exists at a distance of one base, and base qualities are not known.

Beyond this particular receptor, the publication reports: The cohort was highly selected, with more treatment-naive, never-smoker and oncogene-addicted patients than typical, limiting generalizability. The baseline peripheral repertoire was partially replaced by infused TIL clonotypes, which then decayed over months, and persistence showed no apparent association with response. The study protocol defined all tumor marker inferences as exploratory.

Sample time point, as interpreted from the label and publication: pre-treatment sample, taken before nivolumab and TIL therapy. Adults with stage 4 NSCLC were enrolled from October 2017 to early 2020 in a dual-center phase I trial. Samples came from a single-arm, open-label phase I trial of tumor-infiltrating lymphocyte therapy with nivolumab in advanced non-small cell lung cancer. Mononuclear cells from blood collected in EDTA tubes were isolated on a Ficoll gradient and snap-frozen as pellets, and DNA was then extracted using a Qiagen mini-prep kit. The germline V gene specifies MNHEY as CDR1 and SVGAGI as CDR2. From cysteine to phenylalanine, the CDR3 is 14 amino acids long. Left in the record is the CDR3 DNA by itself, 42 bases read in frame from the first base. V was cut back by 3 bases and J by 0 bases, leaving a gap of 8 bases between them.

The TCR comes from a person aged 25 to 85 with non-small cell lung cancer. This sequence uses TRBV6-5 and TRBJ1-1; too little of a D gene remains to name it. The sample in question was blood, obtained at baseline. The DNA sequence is TGTGCCAGCAGTTATGGGGTTATGAACACTGAAGCTTTCTTT. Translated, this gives CASSYGVMNTEAFF.